This T cell receptor beta chain was identified in a study of blood T cell repertoires in COVID-19. Measured with immunoSEQ multiplex PCR; TCRdb has only the in-frame clones, and not every one. Of about 240,000 clones listed, roughly 87% are singletons. The germline V and J ends were trimmed by 4 bases and 2 bases, with 8 bases remaining between them. Germline V gives CDR1 SEHNR, CDR2 FQNEAQ (reference sequence). The CDR3 loop spans 14 amino acids. The specimen was PBMCs or T cells enriched from blood (not recorded which). The sequence came from a woman younger than 45 with acute COVID-19. The rearrangement joins TRBV7-9 to TRBJ1-4, with D perhaps TRBD1 (6 bases). The CDR3 here is CASSSTGTNEKLFF. For the CDR3, the DNA is TGTGCCAGCAGCTCCACAGGGACTAATGAAAAACTGTTTTTT.